Below, 15 T cell receptor beta chains from the same sample are listed, as sequenced in a study of regulatory T cells in long-lasting Graves disease. The authors built TCR beta libraries using iRepertoire HTBI primers and Arm-PCR of CDR3 regions. A single record per CDR3 protein comes from TCRdb applying MiXCR to the multiplex PCR reads. Among 360,000 or so distinct CDR3 sequences listed, over 15% were seen once. Sample time point: newly diagnosed GD, antithyroid drugs for less than 3 months. RNA from PBMCs was the source of the TCR library. These data are also associated with another study on T cells in Graves' hyperthyroidism and ophthalmopathy.

The sample in question was peripheral blood mononuclear cells (PBMCs), obtained at new diagnosis, from a patient treated with antithyroid drugs. These receptors all stem from a man aged 35-49 years with Graves disease.

Worth noting for this clonotype: Relative to the germline gene, one junction end is altered; a read error may explain this. The chain uses TRBV29-1 and TRBJ2-3, with D possibly matching TRBD1 (6 bases). CDR1 is SQVTM and CDR2 is ANQGSEA in the germline V gene. This CDR3 is built from 14 residues. CDR3 sequence (DNA): TGTAGCGCGGAAACAGGGTTAGGGACAGATACGCAGTATTTT. Protein product: CSAETGLGTDTQYF.

This clonotype was counted at least ten times. The chain carries TRBV2 and TRBJ1-1; D gene unclear. The V gene lost 5 bases and the J gene lost 5 bases, with 12 bases spanning the gap. The length of the CDR3 is 13 residues. Germline-derived CDR1 and CDR2 are SNHLY and FYNNEI. CDR3 protein: CASSPNWETEAFF. CDR3 in DNA: TGTGCCAGCAGTCCGAACTGGGAGACTGAAGCTTTCTTT.

This clonotype was detected ten times or more. The rearrangement uses TRBV9 and TRBJ2-1; 11 positions match TRBD1. CDR1 and CDR2 (germline): SGDLS, YYNGEE. The CDR3 contains 15 residues. V shed 3 bases and J 6 bases; nucleotides not matched to a gene: 5. The CDR3 bases are TGTGCCAGCAGCGGCCAGGGGACAGGGGGCAATGAGCAGTTCTTC. Its translation: CASSGQGTGGNEQFF. Full variable domain (outside the CDR3, taken from reference TRBV9 and TRBJ2-1): DSGVTQTPKHLITATGQRVTLRCSPRSGDLSVYWYQQSLDQGLQFLIQYYNGEERAKGNILERFSAQQFPDLHSELNLSSLELGDSALYFCASSGQGTGGNEQFFGPGTRLTVL.

This clonotype was seen repeatedly, ten times or more. This chain links TRBV2 with TRBJ1-4; 7 nucleotides align to TRBD1. There are 17 residues in the CDR3. V trimming: 8 bases; J trimming: 0 bases; junction bases outside the gene matches: 12. Germline-derived CDR1 and CDR2 are SNHLY and FYNNEI. CDR3 amino acids: CASGEQGPLATNEKLFF. CDR3 DNA: TGTGCCAGCGGGGAACAGGGGCCCCTTGCAACTAATGAAAAACTGTTTTTT.

In nucleotides, the CDR3 is TGCGCCAGCAGCCAAGCGGGACGGCCCCATGGAAACACCATATATTTT. Protein: CASSQAGRPHGNTIYF. The chain has TRBV4-1 and TRBJ1-3, with a weak D call TRBD1 (5 bases). CDR3 length: 16 residues. V lost 1 base and J 3 bases, leaving 13 bases between the germline ends. Germline CDR1 MGHRA, CDR2 YSYEKL.

V and J are TRBV6-2 or TRBV6-3 and TRBJ1-5; D unclear. The V gene's germline CDR1 is MNHEY and CDR2 SVGEGT. V lost 5 bases and J lost 3, with 11 bases in between. CDR3 size: 14 residues. The CDR3 loop reads CASSEGPINQPQHF. CDR3 bases: TGTGCCAGCAGTGAAGGGCCGATCAATCAGCCCCAGCATTTT.

In its sample, this clonotype was seen a few times. The V call is TRBV4-1, the J call TRBJ2-7, with 9 bases that match TRBD1. CDR1 MGHRA and CDR2 YSYEKL come from the germline V gene. The CDR3 spans 15 residues. The ends lost 2 bases at V and 1 base at J; junction bases unmatched: 3. The CDR3 DNA follows: TGCGCCAGCAGCCAATTCGGACAGGGGTCCTACGAGCAGTACTTC. Amino acids: CASSQFGQGSYEQYF.

This clonotype was seen many times. The chain uses TRBV5-1 and TRBJ1-1; TRBD1 is a possible D gene (6 bases). V dropped 5 bases and J dropped 7 bases, with 12 bases sitting between them. CDR3 length equals 12 residues. CDR1 SGHRS and CDR2 YFSETQ come from the germline V gene. The CDR3 loop reads CASRRDTFEAFF. In DNA, the CDR3 is TGCGCCAGCAGAAGGGACACCTTTGAAGCTTTCTTT.

This clonotype was seen repeatedly, ten times or more. The CDR3 loop is CASSDTIPGEQYF. In nucleotides, the CDR3 is TGTGCCAGCAGTGACACTATTCCGGGAGAGCAGTACTTC. The chain has TRBV2 and TRBJ2-7; D possibly corresponds to TRBD2 (5 bases). V lost 3 bases to trimming and J lost 7 bases, with 13 bases between them. The V gene's germline CDR1 is SNHLY and CDR2 FYNNEI. This CDR3 spans 13 amino acids.

This clonotype was recorded many times. The chain carries TRBV29-1 and TRBJ1-4; D remains ambiguous. The CDR3 totals 14 residues. Trimming removed 4 bases from V and 5 bases from J, with 14 bases in between. From germline, CDR1 is SQVTM and CDR2 ANQGSEA. The CDR3 sequence: CSVVNTGTNEKLFF. The CDR3 nucleotides read TGCAGCGTTGTTAATACGGGAACAAATGAAAAACTGTTTTTT.

This clonotype has just a few counts. Compared with germline, one end of the junction differs, possibly owing to a read error. The chain links TRBV28 to TRBJ2-1, with 13 bases lining up with TRBD2. The germline V gene has CDR1 MDHEN and CDR2 SYDVKM. CDR3 length equals 15 residues. CDR3 nucleotide sequence: TGTGCCAGCAGTATCCGACTAGCGGGGGGTGAGACCCAGCACTTC. Protein: CASSIRLAGGETQHF.

This clonotype has just a few counts. This chain uses TRBV12-3 or TRBV12-4 with TRBJ1-1; 9 nucleotides align to TRBD1. The CDR3 is made up of 13 amino acids. V gave up 4 bases and J gave up 11 bases; unmatched junction bases: 8. The CDR3 DNA reads as TGTGCCAGCAGTTATACAGGGGGCGGGGGGGCTTTCTTT. Translation gives CASSYTGGGGAFF.

This sequence joins TRBV19 and TRBJ2-1, with 7 bases that match TRBD2. In germline, CDR1 is LNHDA, CDR2 SQIVND (reference sequence). J was trimmed by 2 bases and V by 6 bases; bases with no gene match: 7. This CDR3 has 15 residues. The CDR3 loop reads CASSIRDYPYNEQFF. CDR3 sequence (DNA): TGTGCCAGTAGCATCCGGGACTACCCCTACAATGAGCAGTTCTTC. Full variable domain (remainder filled in from reference TRBV19 and TRBJ2-1): DGGITQSPKYLFRKEGQNVTLSCEQNLNHDAMYWYRQDPGQGLRLIYYSQIVNDFQKGDIAEGYSVSREKKESFPLTVTSAQKNPTAFYLCASSIRDYPYNEQFFGPGTRLTVL.

Many counts were recorded for this clonotype. This sequence joins TRBV28 and TRBJ2-7; TRBD2 aligns across 12 bases. This CDR3 has 15 amino acids. V lost 7 bases and J lost 4; bases outside the gene matches: 8. The germline V gene has CDR1 MDHEN and CDR2 SYDVKM. The chain's CDR3 is CASTVLAGGMYEQYF. The CDR3 DNA reads as TGTGCCAGCACCGTCCTAGCGGGGGGGATGTACGAGCAGTACTTC.

This clonotype turned up a few times. This rearrangement joins TRBV5-1 to TRBJ2-3; TRBD1 matches at 8 bases. V gave up 4 bases and J gave up 4 bases; unmatched junction bases: 5. The CDR3 loop spans 14 amino acids. CDR1 is SGHRS and CDR2 is YFSETQ in the germline V gene. The CDR3 region is CASSRQGASDTQYF. Written as DNA, the CDR3 is TGCGCCAGCAGCCGGCAGGGGGCTTCAGATACGCAGTATTTT.